A single sample is the source of the 20 T cell receptor beta chains below, sequenced in a study of T cells in Graves' hyperthyroidism and ophthalmopathy. RNA transcripts gave rise to amplified TCR beta CDR3 regions. Primed by the HTBI set, a first-round RT-PCR was run on the TCR CDR3. One entry per CDR3 protein, called by TCRdb with MiXCR from the multiplex PCR reads. The table includes a few hundred thousand distinct CDR3 sequences, 15% to 19% detected once. Sequencing used blood. These TCRs come from a woman aged 18-29 years with Graves' hyperthyroidism.

This clonotype was seen ten or more times. The CDR3 DNA sequence: TGCAGTGCTAGCGGGAGCGGTGGTACGCAGTATTTT. Its protein is CSASGSGGTQYF. This chain joins TRBV20-1 and TRBJ2-3; TRBD2 might be the D (6 bases). Germline loops: CDR1 DFQATT, CDR2 SNEGSKA (reference sequence). The CDR3 is made up of 12 amino acids. The V and J ends lost 3 bases and 8 bases respectively, with 12 bases between them.

This clonotype was counted at least ten times. This chain connects TRBV3-1 to TRBJ2-3, with a possible D match to TRBD2 (6 bases). The CDR3 runs to 15 residues. The germline V and J ends were trimmed by 0 bases and 7 bases, with 14 bases remaining between them. Germline loops: CDR1 LGHDT, CDR2 YNNKEL (reference sequence). CDR3 DNA: TGTGCCAGCAGCCAAGAACAGGTAGCGGAGCATACGCAGTATTTT. Encoded protein: CASSQEQVAEHTQYF.

The chain uses TRBV19 and TRBJ2-1; TRBD2 matches at 10 bases. Losses at the gene ends were 3 bases for V and 5 bases for J; bases not matched to a gene: 16. The V gene's germline CDR1 is LNHDA and CDR2 SQIVND (reference sequence). CDR3 length: 19 residues. The CDR3 DNA sequence: TGTGCCAGTAGTATCAGGTCCAGCGGGGGGGCCGGGCTCAACAATGAGCAGTTCTTC. It translates to CASSIRSSGGAGLNNEQFF.

There are many counts of this clonotype. This chain uses TRBV29-1 with TRBJ1-1, with D unclear. This CDR3 comprises 12 residues. CDR1 and CDR2 from the germline V gene are SQVTM and ANQGSEA. The germline V and J ends were trimmed by 7 bases and 1 base, with 10 bases remaining between them. CDR3 bases: TGCAGCGCCTTTGTGGGGAACACTGAAGCTTTCTTT. Protein product: CSAFVGNTEAFF.

Note on this clonotype: The junction and the germline gene differ at one end; a read error may be behind it. This sequence joins TRBV7-7 and TRBJ2-7; D is possibly TRBD2 (6 bases). The CDR3 totals 14 residues. Looked up from germline, CDR1 is SSHAT and CDR2 is FNYEAQ (reference sequence). The CDR3 coding sequence is TGTGCTAGCAGATTCCGGGACTTATACTACGAGCAGTACTTC. It yields the protein CASRFRDLYYEQYF.

The genes are TRBV5-8 and TRBJ1-6; unclear D gene. CDR3 length: 14 amino acids. CDR1 SGHTS and CDR2 YDEGEE come from the germline V gene. V lost 0 bases to trimming and J lost 6 bases, with 7 bases between them. The CDR3 DNA reads as TGTGCCAGCAGCTTGGGGAGGATTAATTCACCCCTCCACTTT. As protein: CASSLGRINSPLHF. Together with reference TRBV5-8 and TRBJ1-6, the CDR3 gives the full variable domain: EAGVTQSPTHLIKTRGQQATLRCSPISGHTSVYWYQQALGLGLQFLLWYDEGEERNRGNFPPRFSGRQFPNYSSELNVNALELEDSALYLCASSLGRINSPLHFGNGTRLTVT.

J is TRBJ1-2 and V is TRBV12-3 or TRBV12-4; possible D gene TRBD1, 5 bases. With 7 bases removed from V and 8 bases from J, the gap between germline ends came to 11 bases. This CDR3 is 11 amino acids long. CDR3 in DNA: TGTGCCAGCACCCTGGGGGTCGGCTACACCTTC. Its protein product is CASTLGVGYTF.

The chain recombines TRBV5-1 with TRBJ2-1, with D perhaps TRBD1 (6 bases). Trimming stripped 10 bases from V and 0 bases from J, with 17 bases between. This CDR3 spans 15 amino acids. Germline CDR1 and CDR2: SGHRS and YFSETQ. The CDR3 DNA is TGCGCCTGCGCCTGGACAGTGAGCTCCTACAATGAGCAGTTCTTC. Residues: CACAWTVSSYNEQFF.

V usage is TRBV20-1 and J usage is TRBJ2-3, with D possibly matching TRBD2 (6 bases). Germline lookup yields CDR1 DFQATT and CDR2 SNEGSKA (reference sequence). This CDR3 contains 15 residues. With 7 bases removed from V and 1 base from J, the gap between germline ends came to 18 bases. The CDR3 reads CSVGMTRVGTDTQYF. The CDR3 bases are TGCAGTGTTGGGATGACTAGAGTTGGCACAGATACGCAGTATTTT.

This clonotype has a count of ten or more. V gene TRBV6-2 or TRBV6-3 combines with J gene TRBJ1-1; the match to TRBD1 covers 7 bases. Germline CDR1 MNHEY, CDR2 SVGEGT. V lost 5 bases and J lost 8; bases outside the gene matches: 2. The CDR3 consists of 11 residues. Here the CDR3 DNA reads TGTGCCAGCAGTCAGGGACAGGAAGCTTTCTTT. Protein: CASSQGQEAFF.

The rearrangement links TRBV3-1 to TRBJ2-5; 11 nucleotides line up with TRBD2. The germline CDR1 and CDR2 sequences are LGHDT and YNNKEL (reference sequence). V trimming: 4 bases; J trimming: 5 bases; junction bases outside the gene matches: 6. The CDR3 runs to 15 residues. CDR3 residues: CASSPGLAEVETQYF. The CDR3 DNA follows: TGTGCCAGCAGCCCGGGACTAGCGGAAGTGGAGACCCAGTACTTC.

The gene calls are TRBV20-1 and TRBJ1-5; 10 bases are a match to TRBD1. J lost 6 bases, V lost 5 bases, and 7 bases had no gene match. The CDR3 contains 14 residues. Per the germline V gene, CDR1 is DFQATT and CDR2 is SNEGSKA (reference sequence). CDR3 residues: CSASPGQGFQPQHF. As DNA, the CDR3 is TGCAGTGCTTCACCGGGACAGGGGTTTCAGCCCCAGCATTTT.

Many counts were recorded for this clonotype. The J gene is TRBJ2-7, the V gene TRBV18; TRBD2 matches at 13 bases. Germline V gene lookup returns CDR1 KGHSH and CDR2 LQKENI. V was pared by 2 bases and J by 5 bases, with 3 bases of the junction left unmatched. The CDR3 spans 15 residues. This chain's CDR3 is CASSPKTSGRNEQYF. Here the CDR3 DNA reads TGTGCCAGCTCACCAAAGACTAGCGGGAGGAACGAGCAGTACTTC.

This clonotype was observed a handful of times. The chain joins TRBV28 to TRBJ2-2; the match to TRBD2 covers 7 bases. The CDR3 is 15 amino acids. With V trimmed by 6 bases and J by 6 bases, 10 bases remained unmatched. Germline V CDR1 and CDR2: MDHEN, SYDVKM. The CDR3 reads CASSLPGLYAGELFF. The CDR3 nucleotides read TGTGCCAGCAGCCTCCCGGGACTATATGCCGGGGAGCTGTTTTTT.

The V call is TRBV5-6, the J call TRBJ1-2, with 7 bases fitting TRBD1. The germline CDR1 and CDR2 sequences are SGHDT and YYEEEE. The CDR3 runs 16 residues. Losses at the gene ends were 3 bases for V and 7 bases for J; bases not matched to a gene: 15. CDR3 amino acids: CASSSIARDRETGYTF. The CDR3 DNA follows: TGTGCCAGCAGCTCCATCGCCCGGGACAGAGAAACTGGCTACACCTTC.

In its sample, this clonotype was seen a few times. The rearrangement uses TRBV5-1 and TRBJ2-7; D uncertain. V was clipped by 4 bases and J by 2 bases, with 13 bases between them. The CDR3 loop spans 14 amino acids. The germline V gene has CDR1 SGHRS and CDR2 YFSETQ. The CDR3 sequence is CASSLKPQTYEQYF. The CDR3 nucleotides are TGCGCCAGCAGCCTGAAACCCCAAACCTACGAGCAGTACTTC.

This clonotype came up many times. The V and J genes are TRBV7-2 and TRBJ1-1; perhaps TRBD1 as D (5 bases). V was pared by 4 bases and J by 4 bases, with 13 bases between. CDR3 size: 14 residues. Germline loops: CDR1 SGHTA, CDR2 FQGNSA. The CDR3 spells CASSSAGGTTEAFF. The CDR3 nucleotides are TGTGCCAGCAGCTCGGCCGGGGGTACCACTGAAGCTTTCTTT.

This clonotype appeared many times. The chain carries TRBV11-2 and TRBJ2-3; the match to TRBD2 covers 8 bases. Germline V lookup: CDR1 SGHAT, CDR2 FQNNGV. After removal of 5 bases from V and 5 bases from J, the junction contained 6 bases not matched to a gene. This CDR3 is built from 14 residues. The CDR3 DNA sequence: TGTGCCAGCAGCCTCGAGCGGGGGATAGATACGCAGTATTTT. Encoded protein: CASSLERGIDTQYF.

This clonotype was seen only once. The chain links TRBV9 to TRBJ1-3; D gene uncertain. Germline V gene data show CDR1 as SGDLS and CDR2 as YYNGEE. Trimming took off 0 bases at V and 2 bases at J, with 9 bases between the two ends. The CDR3 covers 15 residues. The CDR3 sequence: CASSVAGEPGNTIYF. The CDR3 bases are TGTGCCAGCAGCGTAGCGGGAGAACCTGGAAACACCATATATTTT.

This clonotype showed up many times. The chain links TRBV12-3 or TRBV12-4 to TRBJ2-1, with a tentative D call TRBD1 (6 bases). The CDR3 spans 16 residues. The V gene lost 3 bases and the J gene lost 9 bases, with 21 bases spanning the gap. CDR3 residues: CASSFSAGDLSGEQFF. As DNA, the CDR3 is TGTGCCAGCAGTTTTTCGGCAGGGGATTTGTCGGGTGAGCAGTTCTTC.